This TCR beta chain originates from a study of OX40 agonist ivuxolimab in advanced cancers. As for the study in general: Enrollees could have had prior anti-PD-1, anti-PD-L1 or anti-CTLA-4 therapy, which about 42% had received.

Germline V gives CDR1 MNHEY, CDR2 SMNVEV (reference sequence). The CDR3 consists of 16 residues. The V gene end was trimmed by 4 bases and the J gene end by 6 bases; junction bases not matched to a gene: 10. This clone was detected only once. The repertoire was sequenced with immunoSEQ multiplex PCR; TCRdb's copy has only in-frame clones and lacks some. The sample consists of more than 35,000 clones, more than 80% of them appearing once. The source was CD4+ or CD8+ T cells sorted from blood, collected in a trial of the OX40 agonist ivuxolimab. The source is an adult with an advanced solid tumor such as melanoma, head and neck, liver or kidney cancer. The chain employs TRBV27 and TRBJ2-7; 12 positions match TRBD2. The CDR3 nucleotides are TGTGCCAGCAGTTCCCTGACTAGCGGGAGTAGGGGCGAGCAGTACTTC. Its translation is CASSSLTSGSRGEQYF.